Sequencing of this TCR beta chain was carried out in a study of graft-versus-host responses after intestinal transplantation. At the level of the study: The transplants performed in recipients were multivisceral, liver-intestinal, or isolated intestinal. Regarding the study as a whole: Detection of GvH clones occurred in recipient marrow, and some had their first appearance in ileum or blood. Allografts of patients with graft-donor T cell macrochimerism showed high graft-versus-host to host-versus-graft clone ratios.

J was trimmed by 7 bases and V by 2 bases; bases with no gene match: 7. This CDR3 spans 15 amino acids. Germline values: CDR1 SQVTM, CDR2 ANQGSEA. A remark on this clone: Its specificity is not known.

Profiled with immunoSEQ multiplex PCR; TCRdb holds only in-frame clones, not every one. The repertoire holds under 90,000 clones, with 80% to 95% as singletons. Sequencing used unstimulated CD4+ T cells sorted from spleen or lymph node cells, obtained before transplant. The sequence derives from a human donor who was the organ donor for an intestinal transplant. The chain has TRBV29-1 and TRBJ2-1; 11 nucleotides agree with TRBD2. The DNA of the CDR3 is TGCAGCGTTGAAAGCCTAGCGGGAGGAGGGAATGAGCAGTTCTTC. This encodes CSVESLAGGGNEQFF.